Reported below is one TCR beta chain. In the original processing: Quantification of nucleated cells was approximated via reference gene primer amplification. Assay: immunoSEQ multiplex PCR; the TCRdb copy retains only in-frame clones and omits some. Clone size and V and J calls were adopted from that table, with D and trimming inferred from the DNA. The sample has 430,000 or so clones; more than 70% are singletons. This sample was taken from a study of blood T cell repertoires in COVID-19. V shed 0 bases, J shed 0 bases, and the junction held 2 bases outside the gene matches. Germline values: CDR1 SGHKS, CDR2 YYEKEE (reference sequence). The CDR3 is 18 residues long. Participant reports of clinical history set cohort assignment.

This clonotype was obtained from a young woman who had been exposed to COVID-19. This rearrangement joins TRBV5-5 to TRBJ2-2, with TRBD2 identical over 13 bases. The sample consisted of PBMCs or T cells enriched from blood (not recorded which). The CDR3 sequence is CASSLGLAGGANTGELFF. CDR3 nucleotide sequence: TGTGCCAGCAGCTTGGGACTAGCGGGGGGTGCGAACACCGGGGAGCTGTTTTTT.